This T cell receptor beta chain was profiled in a study of cytomegalovirus exposure and HLA in healthy donors. Study in general: Prior work identified 95 million to 120 million unique TCR beta sequences in approximately 180 million T cells.

The germline CDR1 and CDR2 sequences are SNHLY and FYNNEI. The V gene lost 5 bases and the J gene lost 1 base, with 11 bases spanning the gap. There are 14 residues in the CDR3. Whole-study findings and limits: HLA restriction was apparent for most CMV-associated TCR beta chains in a later analysis. Earlier analysis looked at TCR beta V segments, and most were productive about 90% or about 30% of the time.

Those who donated were healthy bone marrow donors. As concerns this clone: The antigen is undetermined.

PCR involved 60 Vbeta and 13 Jbeta primers. The assay was immunoSEQ multiplex PCR, and TCRdb's table has in-frame clones only and misses some. The table records approximately 200,000 clones, around 76% of them present only once. Sequencing input: PBMCs. The clonotype originates from a man aged 25 to 40 in good health and CMV-seronegative. The chain links TRBV2 to TRBJ2-5, with a tentative D call TRBD2 (6 bases). This chain's CDR3 is CASSFRRGQETQYF. CDR3 in DNA: TGTGCCAGCAGTTTTAGGAGGGGCCAAGAGACCCAGTACTTC. The whole variable domain, remainder taken from reference TRBV2 and TRBJ2-5, is EPEVTQTPSHQVTQMGQEVILRCVPISNHLYFYWYRQILGQKVEFLVSFYNNEISEKSEIFDDQFSVERPDGSNFTLKIRSTKLEDSAMYFCASSFRRGQETQYFGPGTRLLVL.